Below are 2 T cell receptor beta chains sequenced from a single sample in a study of graft-versus-host responses after intestinal transplantation. TCRdb's copy holds only in-frame clones and misses some; the assay was immunoSEQ multiplex PCR. The sample has tens of thousands of clones; approximately 94% are singletons. These receptors lack a known antigen. The specimen was unstimulated CD4+ T cells sorted from spleen or lymph node cells, collected before transplant. The receptors originated from a human donor who was the organ donor for an intestinal transplant.

CDR3 sequence reads: CASSRQGTGWDSPLHF. DNA for the CDR3: TGTGCCAGCAGTCGACAGGGCACAGGCTGGGATTCACCCCTCCACTTT. The rearrangement uses TRBV6-6 and TRBJ1-6; 7 bases map to TRBD1. The CDR3 is made up of 16 amino acids. Germline V CDR1 and CDR2: MNHNY, SVGAGI (reference sequence). V was clipped by 5 bases and J by 8 bases; unmatched bases: 12.

The chain has TRBV6-6 and TRBJ2-5; D is unresolved. Germline V CDR1 and CDR2: MNHNY, SVGAGI (reference sequence). Trimming pared 0 bases from V and 0 bases from J, leaving 5 bases between. This CDR3 has 14 residues. The CDR3 protein is CASSYSYYQETQYF. In DNA, the CDR3 is TGTGCCAGCAGTTACTCGTACTACCAAGAGACCCAGTACTTC.